This TCR beta chain came from a study of blood T cell repertoires in COVID-19. Study at large: The study drew acute and convalescent COVID-19 samples from the United States, Italy and Spain.

CDR3 size: 15 residues. Unmatched junction bases numbered 8, after V lost 5 bases and J lost 4 bases. Germline values: CDR1 SGHTA, CDR2 FQGTGA. The protocol was immunoSEQ multiplex PCR, while the TCRdb copy is restricted to in-frame clones and leaves out a portion. The sample lists 220,000 or so clones; 90% were seen once. Sequencing used PBMCs or T cells enriched from blood (not recorded which). The gene calls are TRBV7-3 and TRBJ2-1; 7 nucleotides match TRBD2. The clonotype comes from a man aged 25 to 40 who had been exposed to COVID-19. CDR3 loop: CASSLSGAIYNEQFF. The DNA of the CDR3 is TGTGCCAGCAGCCTAAGCGGGGCGATATACAATGAGCAGTTCTTC.